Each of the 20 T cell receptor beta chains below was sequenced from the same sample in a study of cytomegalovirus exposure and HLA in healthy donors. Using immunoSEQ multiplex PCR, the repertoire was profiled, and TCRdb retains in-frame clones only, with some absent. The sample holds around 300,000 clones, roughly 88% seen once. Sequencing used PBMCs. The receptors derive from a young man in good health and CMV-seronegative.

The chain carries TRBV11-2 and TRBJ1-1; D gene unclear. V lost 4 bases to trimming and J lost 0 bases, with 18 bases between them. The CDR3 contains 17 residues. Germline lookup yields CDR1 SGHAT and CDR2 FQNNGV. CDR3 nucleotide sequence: TGTGCCAGCAGCTCGGGAAACCGTTTTTCCCTGAACACTGAAGCTTTCTTT. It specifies CASSSGNRFSLNTEAFF.

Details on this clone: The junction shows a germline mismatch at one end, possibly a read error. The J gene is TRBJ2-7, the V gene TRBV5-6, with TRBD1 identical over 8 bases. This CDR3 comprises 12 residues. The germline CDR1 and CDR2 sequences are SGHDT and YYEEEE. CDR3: CVSSQGAGEQYF. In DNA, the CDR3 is TGTGTCAGCAGCCAGGGGGCTGGAGAGCAGTACTTC.

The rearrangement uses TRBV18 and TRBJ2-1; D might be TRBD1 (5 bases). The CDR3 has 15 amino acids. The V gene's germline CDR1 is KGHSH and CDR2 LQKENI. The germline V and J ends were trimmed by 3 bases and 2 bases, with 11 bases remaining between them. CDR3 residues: CASSPLSGTYNEQFF. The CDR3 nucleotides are TGTGCCAGCTCACCTCTTTCAGGGACCTACAATGAGCAGTTCTTC.

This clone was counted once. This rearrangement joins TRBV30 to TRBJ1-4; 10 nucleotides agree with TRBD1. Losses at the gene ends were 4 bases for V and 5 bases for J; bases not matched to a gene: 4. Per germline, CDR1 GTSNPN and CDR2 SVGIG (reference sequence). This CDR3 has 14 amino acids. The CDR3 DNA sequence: TGTGCCTGGAAGCTGGACAGGGGGAATGAAAAACTGTTTTTT. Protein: CAWKLDRGNEKLFF.

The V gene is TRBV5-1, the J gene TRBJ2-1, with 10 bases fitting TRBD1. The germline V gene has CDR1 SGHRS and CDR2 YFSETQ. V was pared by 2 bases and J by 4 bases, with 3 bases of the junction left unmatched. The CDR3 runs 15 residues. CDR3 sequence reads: CASSLGTGVYNEQFF. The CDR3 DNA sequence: TGCGCCAGCAGCTTAGGGACAGGGGTTTACAATGAGCAGTTCTTC.

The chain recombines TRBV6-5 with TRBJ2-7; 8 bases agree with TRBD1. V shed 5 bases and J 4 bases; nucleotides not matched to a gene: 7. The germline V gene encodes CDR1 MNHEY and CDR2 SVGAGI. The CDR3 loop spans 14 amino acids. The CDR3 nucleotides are TGTGCCAGCAGTCCGCGGACAGGGTGGTACGAGCAGTACTTC. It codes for CASSPRTGWYEQYF.

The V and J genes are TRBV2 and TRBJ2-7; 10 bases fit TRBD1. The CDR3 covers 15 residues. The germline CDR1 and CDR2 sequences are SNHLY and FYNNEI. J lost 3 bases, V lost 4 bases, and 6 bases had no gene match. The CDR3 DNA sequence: TGTGCCAGCAGTGCACCGGGACAGGGGAACTACGAGCAGTACTTC. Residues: CASSAPGQGNYEQYF.

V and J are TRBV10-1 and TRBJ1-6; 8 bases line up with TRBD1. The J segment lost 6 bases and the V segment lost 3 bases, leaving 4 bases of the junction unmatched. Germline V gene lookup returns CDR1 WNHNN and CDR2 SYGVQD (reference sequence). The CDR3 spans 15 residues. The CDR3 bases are TGCGCCAGCAGTGATGGGACAGGTCCTAATTCACCCCTCCACTTT. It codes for CASSDGTGPNSPLHF.

CDR3 sequence (DNA): TGTGCCAGCAGTTACTCAGGGCAGGGGGCTTTCCACGAGCAGTACTTC. Amino acid sequence: CASSYSGQGAFHEQYF. The rearrangement joins TRBV6-6 to TRBJ2-7; 8 bases agree with TRBD1. The CDR3 runs 16 residues. Germline CDR1 is MNHNY and CDR2 is SVGAGI (reference sequence). Unmatched junction bases numbered 9, after V lost 0 bases and J lost 5 bases.

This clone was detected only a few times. The CDR3: CASSQTGNGSPLHF. For the CDR3, the DNA is TGCGCCAGCAGCCAGACAGGGAACGGTTCACCCCTCCACTTT. The rearrangement uses TRBV5-1 and TRBJ1-6, with 7 bases lining up with TRBD1. CDR1 and CDR2 from the germline V gene are SGHRS and YFSETQ. CDR3 length: 14 amino acids. Trimming at V came to 4 bases and at J to 9 bases, leaving 7 bases not matched to a gene. The full variable domain, rest sourced from reference TRBV5-1 and TRBJ1-6, is KAGVTQTPRYLIKTRGQQVTLSCSPISGHRSVSWYQQTPGQGLQFLFEYFSETQRNKGNFPGRFSGRQFSNSRSEMNVSTLELGDSALYLCASSQTGNGSPLHFGNGTRLTVT.

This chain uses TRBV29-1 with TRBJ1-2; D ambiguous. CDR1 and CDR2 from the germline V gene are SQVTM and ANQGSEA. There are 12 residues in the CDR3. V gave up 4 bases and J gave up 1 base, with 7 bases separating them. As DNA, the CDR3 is TGCAGCGTTGCGGAGTTTAACTATGGCTACACCTTC. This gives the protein CSVAEFNYGYTF.

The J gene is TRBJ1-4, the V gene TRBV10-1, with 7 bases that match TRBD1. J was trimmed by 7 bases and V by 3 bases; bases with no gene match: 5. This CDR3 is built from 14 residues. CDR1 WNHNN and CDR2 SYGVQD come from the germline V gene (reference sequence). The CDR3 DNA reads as TGCGCCAGCAGTGACCGGGACAGTTCTGAAAAACTGTTTTTT. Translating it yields CASSDRDSSEKLFF.

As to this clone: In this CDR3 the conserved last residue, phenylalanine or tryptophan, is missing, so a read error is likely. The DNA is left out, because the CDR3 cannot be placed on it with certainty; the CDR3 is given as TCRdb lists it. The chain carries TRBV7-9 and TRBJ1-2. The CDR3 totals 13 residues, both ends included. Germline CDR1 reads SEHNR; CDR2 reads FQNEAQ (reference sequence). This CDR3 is CASSSALPGQNTL.

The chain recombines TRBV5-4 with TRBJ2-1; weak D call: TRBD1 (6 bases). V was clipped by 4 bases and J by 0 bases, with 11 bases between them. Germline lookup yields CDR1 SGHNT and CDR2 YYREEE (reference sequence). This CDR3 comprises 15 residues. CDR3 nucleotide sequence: TGTGCCAGCAGCGGCGGACAGTCCTCCTACAATGAGCAGTTCTTC. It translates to CASSGGQSSYNEQFF.

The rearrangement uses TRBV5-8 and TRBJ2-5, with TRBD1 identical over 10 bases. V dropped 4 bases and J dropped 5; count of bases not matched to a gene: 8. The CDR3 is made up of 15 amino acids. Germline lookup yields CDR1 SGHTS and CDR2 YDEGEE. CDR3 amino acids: CASSQGTGEFETQYF. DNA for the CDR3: TGTGCCAGCAGCCAAGGGACAGGGGAATTTGAGACCCAGTACTTC.

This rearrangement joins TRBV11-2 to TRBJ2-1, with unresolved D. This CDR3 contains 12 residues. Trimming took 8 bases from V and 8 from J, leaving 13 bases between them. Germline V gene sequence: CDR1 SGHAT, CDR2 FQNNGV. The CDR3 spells CASGPSPHEQFF. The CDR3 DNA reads TGTGCCAGCGGCCCTTCCCCCCATGAGCAGTTCTTC.

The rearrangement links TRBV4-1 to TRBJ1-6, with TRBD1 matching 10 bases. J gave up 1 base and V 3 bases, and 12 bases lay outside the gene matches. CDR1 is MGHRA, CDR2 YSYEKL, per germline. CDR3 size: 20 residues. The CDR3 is CASSHLGQGVLGSYNSPLHF. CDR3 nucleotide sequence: TGCGCCAGCAGCCATTTAGGACAGGGGGTTTTAGGTTCCTATAATTCACCCCTCCACTTT.

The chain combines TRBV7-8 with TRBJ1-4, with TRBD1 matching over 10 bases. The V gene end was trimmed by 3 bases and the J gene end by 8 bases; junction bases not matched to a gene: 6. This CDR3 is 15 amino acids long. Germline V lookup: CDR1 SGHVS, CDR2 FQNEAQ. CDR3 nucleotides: TGTGCCAGCAGCTTTCCCGGGACAGGGGACGAAAAACTGTTTTTT. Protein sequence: CASSFPGTGDEKLFF.

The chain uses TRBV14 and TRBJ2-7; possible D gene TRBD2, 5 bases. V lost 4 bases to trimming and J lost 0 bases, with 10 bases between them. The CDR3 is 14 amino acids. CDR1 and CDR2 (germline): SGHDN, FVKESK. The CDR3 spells CASSPLANSYEQYF. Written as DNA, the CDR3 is TGTGCCAGCAGCCCGCTAGCAAACTCCTACGAGCAGTACTTC.

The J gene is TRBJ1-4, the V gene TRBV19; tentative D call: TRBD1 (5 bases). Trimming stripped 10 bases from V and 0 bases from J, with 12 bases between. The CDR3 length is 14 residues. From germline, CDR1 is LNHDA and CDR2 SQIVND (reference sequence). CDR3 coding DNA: TGTGCCACTTCCAGGGCTGCAACTAATGAAAAACTGTTTTTT. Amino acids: CATSRAATNEKLFF.